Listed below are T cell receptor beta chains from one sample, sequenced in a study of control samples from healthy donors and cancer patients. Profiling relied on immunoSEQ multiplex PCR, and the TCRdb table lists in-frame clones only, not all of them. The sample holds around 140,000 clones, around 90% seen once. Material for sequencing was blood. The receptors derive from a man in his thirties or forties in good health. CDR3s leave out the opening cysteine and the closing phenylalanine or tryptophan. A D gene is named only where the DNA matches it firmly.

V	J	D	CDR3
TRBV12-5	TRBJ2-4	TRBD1	ASALLQGKLAKNIQY
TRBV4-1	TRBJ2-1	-	ASSQDLEAYNEQF
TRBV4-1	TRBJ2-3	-	ASSQETAESDTQY
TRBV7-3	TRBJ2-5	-	ASSSRRDLGETQY
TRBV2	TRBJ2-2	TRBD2	ASNERGPANTGELF
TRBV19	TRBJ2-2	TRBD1	ASNTDRANTGELF
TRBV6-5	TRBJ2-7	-	ASSRTTGTYEQY
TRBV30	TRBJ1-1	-	AWSVVQETEAF
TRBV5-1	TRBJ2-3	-	ASSLGKNTGMASVDTQY
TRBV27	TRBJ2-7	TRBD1	ASSSGTGGLNEQY
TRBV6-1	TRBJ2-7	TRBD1	ASSERDRGLYEQY
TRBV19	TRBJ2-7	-	ASSPGASSYEQY
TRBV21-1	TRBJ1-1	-	ASSLRDRRDTEAF
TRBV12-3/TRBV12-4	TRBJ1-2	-	ASRTGMGGYT
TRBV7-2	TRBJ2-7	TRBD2	ASSLAWGSTSGGSYEQY
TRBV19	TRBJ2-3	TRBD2	ASSLGLAGGRYTDTQY
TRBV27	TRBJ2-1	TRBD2	ASKGLAGGTFYNEQF
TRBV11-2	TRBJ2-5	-	ASSLGIQETQY
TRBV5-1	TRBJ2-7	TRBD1	ASSLAQTGSYEQY